Each of the 28 T cell receptor beta chains below was sequenced from the same sample in a study of blood T cell repertoires in COVID-19. Libraries were prepared by immunoSEQ multiplex PCR; TCRdb keeps only in-frame clonotypes and omits some of them. The profile shows under 200,000 clones, roughly 84% of them singletons. The sequencing input was PBMCs or T cells enriched from blood (not recorded which). The source is a woman in her sixties or seventies who had recovered from COVID-19.

The rearrangement uses TRBV6-1 and TRBJ2-1; the D gene is possibly TRBD1 (6 bases). The germline V and J ends were trimmed by 2 bases and 0 bases, with 11 bases remaining between them. The CDR3 consists of 16 residues. Germline V gene data show CDR1 as MNHNS and CDR2 as SASEGT. The CDR3 region is CASSEFVRGSYNEQFF. As DNA, the CDR3 is TGTGCCAGCAGTGAATTTGTCAGGGGCTCCTACAATGAGCAGTTCTTC.

The chain couples TRBV5-6 to TRBJ1-6, with 7 positions matching TRBD1. V was pared by 4 bases and J by 5 bases, with 0 bases of the junction left unmatched. This CDR3 is built from 13 residues. The germline V gene encodes CDR1 SGHDT and CDR2 YYEEEE. The CDR3 spells CASSQGDNSPLHF. The CDR3 region has the DNA TGTGCCAGCAGCCAGGGGGATAATTCACCCCTCCACTTT. The variable domain in full, completed from reference TRBV5-6 and TRBJ1-6, reads DAGVTQSPTHLIKTRGQQVTLRCSPKSGHDTVSWYQQALGQGPQFIFQYYEEEERQRGNFPDRFSGHQFPNYSSELNVNALLLGDSALYLCASSQGDNSPLHFGNGTRLTVT.

CDR3 in DNA: TGTGCCAGCAGTGAGATACAGGGCACCTATGGCTACACCTTC. Its protein is CASSEIQGTYGYTF. The chain carries TRBV2 and TRBJ1-2, with D possibly being TRBD1 (6 bases). Trimming cost V 3 bases and J 4 bases, with 12 bases left between them. This CDR3 has 14 residues. Germline V gene sequence: CDR1 SNHLY, CDR2 FYNNEI.

The V gene is TRBV29-1, the J gene TRBJ2-1, with 7 bases aligning to TRBD2. The CDR3 consists of 16 residues. The ends lost 0 bases at V and 2 bases at J; junction bases unmatched: 7. Germline assignment: CDR1 SQVTM and CDR2 ANQGSEA. The CDR3 DNA is TGCAGCGTTGAAGACCTCCCCAGCGGGGCCTACAATGAGCAGTTCTTC. It is translated as CSVEDLPSGAYNEQFF.

CDR3 loop: CASSFGGTIEAFF. CDR3 in DNA: TGTGCCAGCAGTTTTGGAGGGACTATTGAAGCTTTCTTT. V gene TRBV12-3 or TRBV12-4 combines with J gene TRBJ1-1, with D possibly being TRBD1 (5 bases). The V end was cut by 3 bases, the J end by 7 bases, with 12 bases between. The CDR3 has 13 residues.

The chain carries TRBV7-9 and TRBJ1-4; the D gene is possibly TRBD1 (6 bases). V shed 1 base and J shed 10 bases, with 16 bases lying between them. The CDR3 totals 15 residues. Per germline, CDR1 SEHNR and CDR2 FQNEAQ (reference sequence). The CDR3 spells CASSLGGRVQGKLFF. Here the CDR3 DNA reads TGTGCCAGCAGCTTAGGTGGCAGGGTACAGGGAAAACTGTTTTTT.

The V call is TRBV28, the J call TRBJ1-2; 8 nucleotides line up with TRBD1. This CDR3 spans 15 amino acids. Germline V gives CDR1 MDHEN, CDR2 SYDVKM. J was trimmed by 3 bases and V by 7 bases; bases with no gene match: 10. CDR3 sequence: CASTVGTGRHYGYTF. The CDR3 bases are TGTGCCAGCACCGTTGGGACAGGCCGGCACTATGGCTACACCTTC.

The chain links TRBV28 to TRBJ1-2, with D unclear. The CDR3 spans 14 residues. Deletions cut 1 base from V and 2 bases from J, with 8 bases between. Looked up from germline, CDR1 is MDHEN and CDR2 is SYDVKM. The CDR3 region has the DNA TGTGCCAGCAGTTTATCTGCGGGCAACTATGGCTACACCTTC. Translated: CASSLSAGNYGYTF.

This clone appeared a few times. V is TRBV4-1 and J is TRBJ1-6; TRBD1 is a possible D gene (6 bases). The CDR3 covers 17 residues. Trimming took off 1 base at V and 12 bases at J, with 22 bases between the two ends. Germline lookup yields CDR1 MGHRA and CDR2 YSYEKL. CDR3: CASSQGGLRTIRGPLHF. The CDR3 DNA sequence: TGCGCCAGCAGCCAAGGGGGGCTAAGGACAATTAGGGGACCCCTCCACTTT.

The genes are TRBV3-1 (or the pseudogene TRBV3-2) and TRBJ2-1; a possible D gene is TRBD1 (5 bases). The V gene's germline CDR1 is LGHDT and CDR2 YNNKEL (reference sequence). V was cut by 0 bases and J by 6 bases, with 15 bases left in between. CDR3 length: 16 amino acids. The CDR3 sequence is CASSQEGRGSPNEQFF. The CDR3 DNA sequence: TGTGCCAGCAGCCAAGAAGGTAGGGGTAGTCCCAATGAGCAGTTCTTC.

CDR3 sequence reads: CASSVGLDPTDTQYF. CDR3 sequence (DNA): TGTGCCAGCAGCGTAGGGCTAGATCCGACAGATACGCAGTATTTT. The chain couples TRBV9 to TRBJ2-3; D gene ambiguous. V was cut by 0 bases and J by 3 bases, with 11 bases left in between. CDR1 and CDR2 from the germline V gene are SGDLS and YYNGEE. The CDR3 is 15 amino acids.

J is TRBJ1-5 and V is TRBV27; D might be TRBD1 (5 bases). The germline V gene has CDR1 MNHEY and CDR2 SMNVEV (reference sequence). CDR3 length: 17 residues. V lost 2 bases and J 4 bases, leaving 18 bases between the germline ends. This CDR3 reads CASSLGFVGASNQPQHF. The CDR3 coding sequence is TGTGCCAGCAGTTTAGGTTTCGTAGGGGCAAGTAATCAGCCCCAGCATTTT.

The rearrangement links TRBV3-1 (or the pseudogene TRBV3-2) to TRBJ1-1, with D possibly matching TRBD1 (5 bases). Trimming removed 4 bases at V and 1 base at J, with 10 bases between. The CDR3 is made up of 14 amino acids. Looked up from germline, CDR1 is LGHDT and CDR2 is YNNKEL (reference sequence). This CDR3 is CASSPQVRNTEAFF. CDR3 bases: TGTGCCAGCAGCCCACAGGTGCGGAACACTGAAGCTTTCTTT.

The chain recombines TRBV7-6 with TRBJ2-2; maybe TRBD2 (5 bases). Between the trimmed V and J ends, which lost 2 bases and 0 bases, there was a span of 7 bases. Germline V CDR1 and CDR2: SGHVS, FNYEAQ. The CDR3 extends over 15 amino acids. CDR3 amino acids: CASSLFGANTGELFF. The DNA of the CDR3 is TGTGCCAGCAGCTTATTCGGGGCGAACACCGGGGAGCTGTTTTTT.

The rearrangement uses TRBV10-3 and TRBJ2-7; tentatively, D is TRBD1 (5 bases). This CDR3 is built from 11 residues. Germline V CDR1 and CDR2: ENHRY, SYGVKD. The ends were cut back, 8 bases at V and 2 bases at J, with 7 bases in the middle. CDR3 bases: TGTGCCATCGGGGCGGCCTACGAGCAGTACTTC. It codes for CAIGAAYEQYF.

The chain couples TRBV19 to TRBJ2-1; 9 bases align to TRBD2. The CDR3 runs 15 residues. V shed 6 bases and J 1 base; nucleotides not matched to a gene: 4. Per the germline V gene, CDR1 is LNHDA and CDR2 is SQIVND (reference sequence). This CDR3 reads CASSTTSGSYNEQFF. CDR3 in DNA: TGTGCCAGTAGCACGACTAGCGGATCCTACAATGAGCAGTTCTTC. The full variable domain, rest sourced from reference TRBV19 and TRBJ2-1, is DGGITQSPKYLFRKEGQNVTLSCEQNLNHDAMYWYRQDPGQGLRLIYYSQIVNDFQKGDIAEGYSVSREKKESFPLTVTSAQKNPTAFYLCASSTTSGSYNEQFFGPGTRLTVL.

This clone has just a few counts. The chain has TRBV30 and TRBJ1-5; tentative D call: TRBD1 (5 bases). V was cut by 5 bases and J by 5 bases, with 13 bases left in between. The CDR3 has 13 amino acids. Per the germline V gene, CDR1 is GTSNPN and CDR2 is SVGIG (reference sequence). CDR3 amino acids: CAWSGSTDQPQHF. The CDR3 bases are TGTGCCTGGTCAGGGTCAACGGATCAGCCCCAGCATTTT.

This rearrangement joins TRBV30 to TRBJ1-4; D might be TRBD1 (6 bases). CDR3 length: 15 amino acids. Germline V gene data show CDR1 as GTSNPN and CDR2 as SVGIG (reference sequence). The V and J ends lost 0 bases and 7 bases respectively, with 15 bases between them. This CDR3 reads CAWSVQLGAGEKLFF. CDR3 sequence (DNA): TGTGCCTGGAGTGTACAATTGGGGGCGGGTGAAAAACTGTTTTTT.

The chain combines TRBV28 with TRBJ1-2; D is perhaps TRBD1 (5 bases). CDR3 length: 15 residues. Trimming cost V 5 bases and J 5 bases, with 18 bases left between them. From germline, CDR1 is MDHEN and CDR2 SYDVKM. In nucleotides, the CDR3 is TGTGCCAGCAGTCATCGTGGGGGGGATCATTATGGCTACACCTTC. It specifies CASSHRGGDHYGYTF.

The gene calls are TRBV28 and TRBJ1-2; 10 nucleotides match TRBD1. Germline V CDR1 and CDR2: MDHEN, SYDVKM. The CDR3 is made up of 14 amino acids. V shed 3 bases and J 3 bases; nucleotides not matched to a gene: 1. The CDR3 loop reads CASSLGQGYYGYTF. The CDR3 DNA sequence: TGTGCCAGCAGTTTGGGACAGGGGTACTATGGCTACACCTTC.

Only a few counts were recorded for this clone. V is TRBV9 and J is TRBJ1-6, with TRBD1 matching over 7 bases. This CDR3 contains 15 residues. Per germline, CDR1 SGDLS and CDR2 YYNGEE. J lost 6 bases, V lost 0 bases, and 3 bases had no gene match. The CDR3, as DNA: TGTGCCAGCAGCGTAGAGGGGGCTTTTAATTCACCCCTCCACTTT. It translates to CASSVEGAFNSPLHF. The full variable domain, in which reference TRBV9 and TRBJ1-6 provide the parts outside the CDR3, is DSGVTQTPKHLITATGQRVTLRCSPRSGDLSVYWYQQSLDQGLQFLIQYYNGEERAKGNILERFSAQQFPDLHSELNLSSLELGDSALYFCASSVEGAFNSPLHFGNGTRLTVT.

The chain combines TRBV2 with TRBJ1-1, with D possibly being TRBD1 (6 bases). Germline loops: CDR1 SNHLY, CDR2 FYNNEI. Trimming shortened V by 4 bases and J by 0 bases, and 12 bases separated the two germline ends. The CDR3 is 15 amino acids. This CDR3 is CASSVLGALNTEAFF. In DNA form, the CDR3 reads TGTGCCAGCAGTGTTTTGGGGGCTCTGAACACTGAAGCTTTCTTT. The full variable domain, rest sourced from reference TRBV2 and TRBJ1-1, is EPEVTQTPSHQVTQMGQEVILRCVPISNHLYFYWYRQILGQKVEFLVSFYNNEISEKSEIFDDQFSVERPDGSNFTLKIRSTKLEDSAMYFCASSVLGALNTEAFFGQGTRLTVV.

The chain recombines TRBV19 with TRBJ1-5; D is uncertain. V was cut by 2 bases and J by 6 bases, with 11 bases left in between. CDR1 and CDR2 from the germline V gene are LNHDA and SQIVND (reference sequence). This CDR3 spans 14 amino acids. The CDR3 protein is CASSIIGSVQPQHF. The CDR3 nucleotides read TGTGCCAGTAGTATAATAGGCAGCGTTCAGCCCCAGCATTTT.

This chain joins TRBV6-1 and TRBJ2-7; 8 bases agree with TRBD2. The germline gives CDR1 MNHNS, CDR2 SASEGT. Trimming removed 3 bases from V and 4 bases from J; junction bases left unmatched: 5. This CDR3 contains 14 residues. The CDR3 protein is CASSDGGEYYEQYF. The CDR3 DNA reads as TGTGCCAGCAGTGACGGGGGGGAATATTACGAGCAGTACTTC.

The gene calls are TRBV5-1 and TRBJ1-1; unclear D gene. The ends were cut back, 7 bases at V and 5 bases at J, with 12 bases in the middle. Germline CDR1 and CDR2: SGHRS and YFSETQ. There are 12 residues in the CDR3. CDR3 nucleotide sequence: TGCGCCAGCTCGGGCGGGATGACTGAAGCTTTCTTT. Translating it yields CASSGGMTEAFF.

The chain employs TRBV5-8 and TRBJ1-4; 8 bases are a match to TRBD1. Germline V gene sequence: CDR1 SGHTS, CDR2 YDEGEE. This CDR3 is built from 19 residues. Trimming removed 0 bases from V and 1 base from J; junction bases left unmatched: 11. The chain's CDR3 is CASSLADRQTGGTNEKLFF. CDR3 sequence (DNA): TGTGCCAGCAGCTTGGCGGACAGGCAAACAGGGGGAACTAATGAAAAACTGTTTTTT.

This chain uses TRBV2 with TRBJ1-6, with TRBD1 as a possible D gene (6 bases). V was clipped by 3 bases and J by 7 bases, with 10 bases between them. The germline gives CDR1 SNHLY, CDR2 FYNNEI. There are 14 residues in the CDR3. The CDR3 spells CASSDGTRNSPLHF. CDR3 DNA sequence: TGTGCCAGCAGTGATGGGACAAGGAATTCACCCCTCCACTTT.

This chain connects TRBV29-1 to TRBJ1-2; TRBD1 matches at 7 bases. Germline trimming cut 5 bases from V and 10 bases from J; bases unmatched to any gene: 4. CDR1 is SQVTM, CDR2 ANQGSEA, per germline. CDR3 length: 10 amino acids. The CDR3 sequence: CSVTGQAYTF. In DNA, the CDR3 is TGCAGCGTTACCGGACAGGCCTACACCTTC.